The subject of this entry is one T cell receptor (beta chain). The antigen remains undetermined. With a much larger clone just one base away, this may be a read error. Diagnosis rested on symptoms, serum thyroxine and TRAb, thyroid ultrasound, and orbital computed tomography. Amplification targeted TCR beta CDR3 regions from RNA transcripts. When the TCR CDR3 underwent first-round RT-PCR, the HTBI primer set was used. TCRdb ran MiXCR on the multiplex PCR reads and lists one entry per CDR3 protein. The sample has some 740,000 distinct CDR3 sequences, 14% seen once. Looked up from germline, CDR1 is DFQATT and CDR2 is SNEGSKA (reference sequence). CDR3 length equals 15 residues. Losses at the gene ends were 0 bases for V and 8 bases for J; bases not matched to a gene: 8. These data belong to a study of T cells in Graves' hyperthyroidism and ophthalmopathy. About the study: At initial diagnosis, before any treatment had begun, peripheral blood was obtained.

Study results and caveats: With a median lead of approximately 6 months before onset, the model predicted ophthalmopathy. Ophthalmopathy cases were set apart from stable hyperthyroidism by a 13 V-J model.

This chain connects TRBV20-1 to TRBJ2-1; 9 positions agree with TRBD2. The clonotype comes from a woman younger than 35 with Graves' hyperthyroidism. Source material: blood. CDR3 sequence reads: CSARDRIAGVHEQFF. The CDR3 DNA sequence: TGCAGTGCTAGAGATCGGATAGCGGGAGTACATGAGCAGTTCTTC.